This TCR beta chain stems from a study of CD8+CD57+ T cells in acquired aplastic anemia. For the study at large: The sorted CD4+ and CD8+ cells yielded an average around 3.2 ug of DNA.

Germline values: CDR1 LNHDA, CDR2 SQIVND (reference sequence). The CDR3 is 16 residues long. Trimming took 4 bases from V and 0 from J; bases not matched to a gene: 8. Genomic DNA, serving as template, underwent TCR beta VDJ and CDR3 profiling. TCRdb recomputed calls from the reads with MiXCR, one row per CDR3 protein. The repertoire consists of about 210,000 distinct CDR3 sequences, with 61% occurring once and the leading ten covering 25% to 35%. The chain is built from TRBV19 and TRBJ1-1, with 7 bases identical to TRBD1. The sequence derives from a human donor in good health. The sequencing input was sorted CD4+, CD8+, or CD8+CD57+ T cells (not recorded which) from PBMCs. As DNA, the CDR3 is TGTGCCAGTAGTAGTATTCGGGACAGTATGAACACTGAAGCTTTCTTT. This codes for CASSSIRDSMNTEAFF.